The source of this T cell receptor (beta chain) is a study of blood T cell repertoires in COVID-19 (dated by TCRdb to the early 2020s). Study-level background: Samples covering the acute and convalescent phases of COVID-19 were provided by collaborators in the United States, Italy and Spain. The material from the prospective study consisted of cDNA or gDNA derived from T cells, B-cell-depleted T cells, or PBMCs. Deeply sampled blood TCRbeta repertoires from subjects exposed to, actively infected with, or recovered from COVID-19 were included in the dataset. The repertoires were made available in a free public database intended to serve as a resource for research on the immune response to SARS-CoV-2. Samples were obtained from the ongoing ImmuneRACE study (first 160 participants) and from 1,200 or so subjects provided by 6 global collaborators. A de-identified subject ID, COVID-19 status, age in years and sex were almost always included in the sample metadata. Where HLA class I and class II types were available, the types were taken from metadata supplied by the sample provider, not from assay-based typing.

Whole blood was collected in K2EDTA tubes by collaborating institutions according to the institutions' own protocols. For TCRbeta analysis, collaborators shipped samples as frozen whole blood, isolated PBMCs, or DNA extracted from either of those sample types. The immunoSEQ Assay, a bias-controlled multiplex PCR, was used to amplify TCRbeta CDR3 regions from genomic DNA. The original methods were these. The number of nucleated cells in each sample was estimated from the amplification of reference gene primers within the assay. To quantify the absolute abundance of each unique TCRbeta CDR3 rearrangement, sequence reads were collapsed and filtered. For each sample, productive Simpson clonality was calculated by taking the square root of Simpson's diversity index across productive rearrangements. TCRdb obtained this table from immuneACCESS and retained in-frame rearrangements with V and J assigned. These tables miss some clones; where compared with another copy, unresolved V genes account for less than half of the shortfall, and the remainder is unexplained. V and J calls and clone size come straight from that table; D and trimming were deduced from the DNA. The sample records some 160,000 clones, about four fifths of which are singletons. The leading ten clones occupy around 2.1% of the sample.

Overall results and qualifications from the work: Clinical and demographic metadata were provided uncurated, with the amount varying by source and participant.

Details on this clone: What this receptor recognizes is not known. Base quality data are lacking; no much larger clone is found one base away.

The germline V gene (reference sequence) sets CDR1 to LGHDT and CDR2 to YNNKEL. Including the terminal cysteine and phenylalanine, the CDR3 comprises 13 residues. Only CDR3 DNA remains: 39 bases, in frame from the first base. V loses 2 bases of germline sequence and J loses 7 bases, and the interval between the two ends is 9 bases. The sequence came from a woman of 80 years or more with acute or convalescent COVID-19. The chain couples TRBV3-1 (or the pseudogene TRBV3-2) to TRBJ2-1; the D gene is not confidently resolved. The sample consisted of peripheral blood. At the DNA level, the sequence is TGTGCCAGCAGCCAACGAGCAGGTAATGAGCAGTTCTTC. Translated, this gives CASSQRAGNEQFF.